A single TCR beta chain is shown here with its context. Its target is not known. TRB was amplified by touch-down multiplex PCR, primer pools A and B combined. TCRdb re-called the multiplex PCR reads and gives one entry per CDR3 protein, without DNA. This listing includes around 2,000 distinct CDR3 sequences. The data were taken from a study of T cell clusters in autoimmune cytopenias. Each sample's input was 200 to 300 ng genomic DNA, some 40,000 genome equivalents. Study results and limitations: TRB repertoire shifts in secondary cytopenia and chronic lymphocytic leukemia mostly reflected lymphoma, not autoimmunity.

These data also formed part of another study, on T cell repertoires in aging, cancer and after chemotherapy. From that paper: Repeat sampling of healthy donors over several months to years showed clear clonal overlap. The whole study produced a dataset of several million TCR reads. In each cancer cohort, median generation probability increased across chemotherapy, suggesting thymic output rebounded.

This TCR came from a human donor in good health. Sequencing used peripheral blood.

CDR3 in amino acids: CSALTSGATDTQYF. The chain combines TRBV20-1 with TRBJ2-3; the TCRdb D gene call, TRBD2, has no DNA to confirm it. The germline CDR1 and CDR2 sequences are DFQATT and SNEGSKA (reference sequence). This CDR3 has 14 residues.